The clone carrying this TCR beta chain turned up a few times. The data originate from a study of blood T cells in healthy people across ages. Each sample yielded at least 6 micrograms of PBMC total RNA. Then a second PCR, running about 6 to 12 cycles, was carried out with a sample-barcoded 5' primer and a J-beta primer mix. The study obtained at least 3 million CDR3-containing paired-end reads from every sample. TCRdb used MiXCR to reprocess the 5' RACE reads, holding one entry per CDR3 protein. Here the sample spans approximately 2,000,000 distinct CDR3 sequences, roughly two fifths being singletons. Sequenced: blood. The TCR was taken from a human donor in good health.

The CDR3 nucleotides read TGTGCCAGCAGCGACTCGACTAGTCGTGGGGCCAACGTCCTGACTTTC. Translation gives CASSDSTSRGANVLTF. V and J are TRBV13 and TRBJ2-6; possible D gene TRBD2, 6 bases. The CDR3 runs 16 residues. With 5 bases removed from V and 3 bases from J, the gap between germline ends came to 14 bases. Germline assignment: CDR1 PRHDT and CDR2 FYEKMQ (reference sequence).